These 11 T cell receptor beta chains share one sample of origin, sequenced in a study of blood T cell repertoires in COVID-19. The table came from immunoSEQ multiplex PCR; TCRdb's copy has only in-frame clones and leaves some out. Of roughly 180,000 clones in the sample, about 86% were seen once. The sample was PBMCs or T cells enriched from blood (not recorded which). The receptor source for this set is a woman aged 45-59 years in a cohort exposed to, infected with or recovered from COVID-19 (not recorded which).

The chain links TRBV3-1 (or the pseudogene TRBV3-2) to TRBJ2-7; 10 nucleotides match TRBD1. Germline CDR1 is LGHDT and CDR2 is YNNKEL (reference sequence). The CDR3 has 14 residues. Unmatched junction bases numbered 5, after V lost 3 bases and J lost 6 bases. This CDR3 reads CASSQRDRGFEQYF. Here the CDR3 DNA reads TGTGCCAGCAGCCAGAGGGACAGGGGCTTCGAGCAGTACTTC.

The DNA of the CDR3 is TGTGCCTGGAGTGTTAGCGGGGGGGCAAAAGATACGCAGTATTTT. Translation: CAWSVSGGAKDTQYF. The V call is TRBV30, the J call TRBJ2-3; 11 bases agree with TRBD2. This CDR3 region has 15 residues. Per the germline V gene, CDR1 is GTSNPN and CDR2 is SVGIG (reference sequence). The J segment lost 5 bases and the V segment lost 0 bases, leaving 4 bases of the junction unmatched.

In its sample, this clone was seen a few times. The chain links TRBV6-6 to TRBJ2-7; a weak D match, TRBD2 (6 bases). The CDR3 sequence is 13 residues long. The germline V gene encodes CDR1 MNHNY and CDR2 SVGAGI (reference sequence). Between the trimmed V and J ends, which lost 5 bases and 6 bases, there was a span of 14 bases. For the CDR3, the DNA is TGTGCCAGCAGTCAGTCGCGGGACTTCGAGCAGTACTTC. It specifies CASSQSRDFEQYF.

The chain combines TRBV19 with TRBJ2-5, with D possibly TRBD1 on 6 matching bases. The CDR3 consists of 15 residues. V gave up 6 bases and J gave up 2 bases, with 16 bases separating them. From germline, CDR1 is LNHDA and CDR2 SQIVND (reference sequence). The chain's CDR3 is CASSKPGTPQETQYF. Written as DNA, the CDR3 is TGTGCCAGTAGCAAACCCGGGACACCTCAAGAGACCCAGTACTTC.

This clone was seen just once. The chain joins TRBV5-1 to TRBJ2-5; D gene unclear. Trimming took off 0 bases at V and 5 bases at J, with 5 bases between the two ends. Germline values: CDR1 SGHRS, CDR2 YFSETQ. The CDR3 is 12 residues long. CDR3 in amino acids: CASSLAYETQYF. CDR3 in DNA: TGCGCCAGCAGCTTGGCCTATGAGACCCAGTACTTC.

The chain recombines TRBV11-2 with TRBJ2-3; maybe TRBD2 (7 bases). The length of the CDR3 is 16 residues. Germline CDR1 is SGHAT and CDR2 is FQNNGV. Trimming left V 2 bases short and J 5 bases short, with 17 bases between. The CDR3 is CASSLISGGLKDTQYF. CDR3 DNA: TGTGCCAGCAGCTTAATCTCGGGGGGCCTGAAAGATACGCAGTATTTT.

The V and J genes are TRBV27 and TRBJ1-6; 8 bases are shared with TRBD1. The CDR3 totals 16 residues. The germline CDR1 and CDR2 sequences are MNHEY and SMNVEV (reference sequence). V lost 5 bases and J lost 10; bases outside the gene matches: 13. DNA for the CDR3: TGTGCCAGCAGTCTCTCTTTGGACAGGGTAGGGTCACCCCTCCACTTT. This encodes CASSLSLDRVGSPLHF.

The CDR3 protein is CASSSQGVSYEQYF. CDR3 nucleotide sequence: TGTGCCAGCAGTTCCCAGGGGGTCTCCTACGAGCAGTACTTC. The chain uses TRBV25-1 and TRBJ2-7; 7 bases line up with TRBD1. Unmatched junction bases numbered 4, after V lost 5 bases and J lost 0 bases. The CDR3 is 14 residues long. Germline V gene data show CDR1 as MGHDK and CDR2 as SYGVNS.

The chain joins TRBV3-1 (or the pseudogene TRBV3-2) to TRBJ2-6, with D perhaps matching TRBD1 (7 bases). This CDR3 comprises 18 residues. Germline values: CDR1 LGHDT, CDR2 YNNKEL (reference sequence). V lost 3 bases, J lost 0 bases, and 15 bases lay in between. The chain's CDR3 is CASSHWGQGGSGANVLTF. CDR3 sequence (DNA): TGTGCCAGCAGCCATTGGGGGCAGGGGGGCTCTGGGGCCAACGTCCTGACTTTC.

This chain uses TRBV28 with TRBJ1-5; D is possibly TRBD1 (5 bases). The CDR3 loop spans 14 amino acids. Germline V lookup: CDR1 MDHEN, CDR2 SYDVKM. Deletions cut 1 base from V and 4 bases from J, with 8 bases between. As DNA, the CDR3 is TGTGCCAGCAGTTTATACCGGGGGAATCAGCCCCAGCATTTT. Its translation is CASSLYRGNQPQHF.

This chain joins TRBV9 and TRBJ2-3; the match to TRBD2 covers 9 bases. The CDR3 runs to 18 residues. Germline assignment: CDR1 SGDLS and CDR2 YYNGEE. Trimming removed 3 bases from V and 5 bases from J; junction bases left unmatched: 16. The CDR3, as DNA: TGTGCCAGCAGCGATAATCCGGGACTAGCAAGGGAGGGAGATACGCAGTATTTT. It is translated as CASSDNPGLAREGDTQYF. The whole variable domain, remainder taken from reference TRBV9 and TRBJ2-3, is DSGVTQTPKHLITATGQRVTLRCSPRSGDLSVYWYQQSLDQGLQFLIQYYNGEERAKGNILERFSAQQFPDLHSELNLSSLELGDSALYFCASSDNPGLAREGDTQYFGPGTRLTVL.